This is a list of T cell receptor beta chains from one sample in a study of long-term antiretroviral therapy in people with HIV. Method: immunoSEQ multiplex PCR; TCRdb's copy keeps in-frame clones and lacks some. Of about 17,000 clones in the sample, about 81% are singletons; the top ten hold approximately 9%. The specimen was unsorted PBMCs, collected 0.3 years after starting antiretroviral therapy. The receptors shown here come from a man in his late teens or twenties with HIV. CDR3s include the opening cysteine and the closing phenylalanine or tryptophan. Fields, in order: CDR3 length, J gene, clone size, D gene, V gene, CDR3 protein, CDR3 DNA. D genes are given only for firm matches. Size is stated for part of the rows, as once, few or many counts, or as a class when the clone is expanded.

11 TRBJ2-2 NA NA TRBV2 CASQNTGELFF TGTGCCAGCCAGAACACCGGGGAGCTGTTTTTT
15 TRBJ2-3 once NA TRBV9 CASSVGWSSTDTQYF TGTGCCAGCAGCGTAGGCTGGTCATCGACAGATACGCAGTATTTT
15 TRBJ1-4 NA NA TRBV2 CASSEGLNRGEKLFF TGTGCCAGCAGTGAAGGCCTTAACCGGGGGGAAAAACTGTTTTTT
14 TRBJ1-3 NA NA TRBV6-5 CASSKGDSGNTIYF TGTGCCAGCAGTAAAGGGGACTCTGGAAACACCATATATTTT
14 TRBJ2-1 NA NA TRBV11-2 CASSLVSGSNEQFF TGTGCCAGCAGCCTTGTATCGGGAAGCAATGAGCAGTTCTTC
16 TRBJ1-6 NA TRBD1 TRBV6-1 CASSEALTGADSPLHF TGTGCCAGCAGTGAAGCGCTGACAGGGGCGGATTCACCCCTCCACTTT
13 TRBJ1-2 NA NA TRBV6-5 CASSYGPKGGYTF TGTGCCAGCAGTTACGGGCCAAAGGGGGGCTACACCTTC
16 TRBJ1-3 few TRBD1 TRBV11-1 CASSYGQAFSGNTIYF TGTGCCAGCAGCTATGGACAGGCCTTCTCTGGAAACACCATATATTTT
15 TRBJ2-1 NA NA TRBV5-1 CASSLSPGAGYEQFF TGCGCCAGCAGCTTGTCACCCGGCGCGGGGTATGAGCAGTTCTTC
15 TRBJ2-1 NA TRBD2 TRBV5-1 CASSLLQRDYNEQFF TGCGCCAGCAGCTTGCTGCAGCGGGACTACAATGAGCAGTTCTTC
14 TRBJ2-6 NA NA TRBV6-4 CASSDSTGANVLTF TGTGCCAGCAGTGATTCAACAGGGGCCAACGTCCTGACTTTC
10 TRBJ1-2 NA NA TRBV10-1 CASIPYGYTF TGCGCCAGCATTCCGTATGGCTACACCTTC
14 TRBJ1-6 NA TRBD1 TRBV9 CASSVTGENSPLHF TGTGCCAGCAGCGTGACAGGGGAAAATTCACCCCTCCACTTT
12 TRBJ1-4 NA TRBD1 TRBV15 CATSRDREKLFF TGTGCCACCAGCAGGGACAGGGAAAAACTGTTTTTT
14 TRBJ2-4 NA NA TRBV5-1 CASSLGDTKNIQYF TGCGCCAGCAGCTTGGGGGACACCAAAAACATTCAGTACTTC
19 TRBJ2-1 NA TRBD2 TRBV18 CASSPSSGGASGSYNEQFF TGTGCCAGCTCACCTTCTAGCGGGGGCGCCTCGGGGTCCTACAATGAGCAGTTCTTC
13 TRBJ2-7 NA TRBD2 TRBV28 CASSLGLAYEQYF TGTGCCAGCAGTTTGGGACTAGCGTACGAGCAGTACTTC
15 TRBJ2-1 NA NA TRBV6-5 CASSYYPSRGNEQFF TGTGCCAGCAGTTACTACCCCAGTCGGGGCAATGAGCAGTTCTTC
14 TRBJ1-2 NA NA TRBV2 CASTEPGSSYGYTF TGTGCCAGCACCGAACCTGGGTCCTCCTATGGCTACACCTTC
17 TRBJ2-2 NA TRBD1 TRBV28 CASSRSPGQGYTGELFF TGTGCCAGCAGTCGGAGTCCGGGACAGGGTTACACCGGGGAGCTGTTTTTT
15 TRBJ2-7 once NA TRBV4-1 CASSPWGDLSYEQYF TGCGCCAGCAGCCCGTGGGGGGACTTATCCTACGAGCAGTACTTC
15 TRBJ1-1 once NA TRBV4-1 CASSQEHRVISEAFF TGCGCCAGCAGCCAAGAGCACAGGGTCATCTCTGAAGCTTTCTTT
12 TRBJ2-7 NA TRBD1 TRBV2 CASSPTGSEQYF TGTGCCAGCAGCCCGACAGGGAGTGAGCAGTACTTC
14 TRBJ1-2 NA NA TRBV5-1 CASSLLGSTGIDTF TGCGCCAGCAGCTTGTTAGGCAGCACGGGTATAGACACCTTC